These 30 T cell receptor beta chains were sequenced from one sample in a study of Ad26.COV2.S vaccination and SARS-CoV-2 variants. Treatment meaning: approximately 18 received Ad26.COV2.S at low or high dose, single or two shots; 5 received placebo; per-sample allocation not given. The investigators took samples on day 63 after the first vaccine or placebo injection. Sequenced by immunoSEQ multiplex PCR; TCRdb stores in-frame clones only, minus some. The table lists 380,000 or so clones, roughly 85% of them singletons. The sample in question was peripheral blood, obtained in a trial of Ad26.COV2.S vaccine versus placebo. Receptors originate from a person aged 18 to 59 who received the Ad26.COV2.S COVID-19 vaccine or a placebo.

This clone has a single count. Sequence at one end of the junction differs from germline and may be a read error. The chain is built from TRBV10-3 and TRBJ2-7; TRBD2 agrees at 12 bases. This CDR3 is built from 12 residues. Germline V CDR1 and CDR2: ENHRY, SYGVKD. The CDR3 here is CAISWTSGDRDF. Here the CDR3 DNA reads TGTGCCATCAGCTGGACTAGCGGGGACCGGGACTTC.

A note on this clone: Additional DNA sequences in this sample encode the identical CDR3. The chain employs TRBV11-3 and TRBJ2-5; D is ambiguous. Trimming shortened V by 4 bases and J by 0 bases, and 9 bases separated the two germline ends. The CDR3 is made up of 14 amino acids. Germline-derived CDR1 and CDR2 are SGHNT and YENEEA. The chain's CDR3 is CASSSRRYQETQYF. Written as DNA, the CDR3 is TGTGCCAGCAGCTCGAGACGGTACCAAGAGACCCAGTACTTC.

CDR3 DNA: TGTGCCAGAAGCTTGGTTCCGACAACCAACTCTGGAAACACCATATATTTT. Translated, it gives CARSLVPTTNSGNTIYF. The chain joins TRBV5-3 to TRBJ1-3; D ambiguous. TRBV5-3 is known as an ORF, though its function is uncertain. Trimming took off 0 bases at V and 0 bases at J, with 13 bases between the two ends. The CDR3 runs 17 residues.

The chain couples TRBV27 to TRBJ1-1; D call uncertain. The CDR3 length is 14 residues. Germline lookup yields CDR1 MNHEY and CDR2 SMNVEV (reference sequence). V was trimmed by 2 bases and J by 0 bases, leaving 7 bases between them. CDR3 amino acids: CASSLTRLNTEAFF. The CDR3 nucleotides read TGTGCCAGCAGTTTAACACGGTTGAACACTGAAGCTTTCTTT.

V and J are TRBV24-1 and TRBJ2-1; 7 nucleotides align to TRBD1. Germline V gene sequence: CDR1 KGHDR, CDR2 SFDVKD. The CDR3 sequence is 15 residues long. V shed 4 bases, J shed 7 bases, and the junction held 9 bases outside the gene matches. For the CDR3, the DNA is TGTGCCACCAGTGAGAGGACAGGCTCGGGAAATGAGCAGTTCTTC. This sequence encodes CATSERTGSGNEQFF.

The chain joins TRBV7-2 to TRBJ1-5; D possibly corresponds to TRBD1 (5 bases). The CDR3 runs to 16 residues. CDR1 and CDR2 from the germline V gene are SGHTA and FQGNSA. V gave up 5 bases and J gave up 3 bases, with 17 bases separating them. CDR3 DNA sequence: TGTGCCAGCAGCCAAGATTGGACACGCGACAATCAGCCCCAGCATTTT. Its protein is CASSQDWTRDNQPQHF.

This clone was observed a single time. V is TRBV4-1 and J is TRBJ1-5; D is unresolved. V lost 4 bases and J lost 5, with 12 bases in between. The CDR3 has 14 amino acids. CDR1 is MGHRA, CDR2 YSYEKL, per germline. The CDR3 reads CASSLSKGDQPQHF. For the CDR3, the DNA is TGCGCCAGCAGCCTCTCAAAGGGCGATCAGCCCCAGCATTTT.

The V and J genes are TRBV5-4 and TRBJ2-1, with TRBD1 matching over 8 bases. Germline CDR1 SGHNT, CDR2 YYREEE (reference sequence). CDR3 size: 19 residues. J gave up 2 bases and V 4 bases, and 17 bases lay outside the gene matches. The CDR3 here is CASSQLGQGRPLAYNEQFF. The CDR3 bases are TGTGCCAGCAGCCAACTCGGACAGGGTAGGCCTCTCGCCTACAATGAGCAGTTCTTC.

The V call is TRBV5-4, the J call TRBJ2-3; D gene unclear. Between the trimmed V and J ends, which lost 0 bases and 3 bases, there was a span of 11 bases. The V gene's germline CDR1 is SGHNT and CDR2 YYREEE (reference sequence). This CDR3 contains 15 residues. Here the CDR3 reads CASSLGGPGTDTQYF. The CDR3 DNA reads as TGTGCCAGCAGCTTGGGCGGCCCCGGGACAGATACGCAGTATTTT.

The chain employs TRBV2 and TRBJ1-4, with D possibly TRBD1 on 5 matching bases. The V end lost 6 bases, the J end lost 3 bases, and 8 bases lay between the germline ends. The CDR3 runs to 13 residues. Germline assignment: CDR1 SNHLY and CDR2 FYNNEI. The CDR3 loop is CASRGAANEKLFF. In nucleotides, the CDR3 is TGTGCCAGCAGAGGGGCTGCTAATGAAAAACTGTTTTTT.

The chain is built from TRBV24-1 and TRBJ2-3; 9 bases agree with TRBD1. Germline CDR1 is KGHDR and CDR2 is SFDVKD. The CDR3 is 16 amino acids. V trimming: 5 bases; J trimming: 6 bases; junction bases outside the gene matches: 11. This chain's CDR3 is CATSAPGTGQEDTQYF. CDR3 bases: TGTGCCACCAGTGCCCCCGGGACAGGGCAGGAGGATACGCAGTATTTT.

The V gene is TRBV5-1, the J gene TRBJ1-2; D might be TRBD1 (6 bases). Trimming removed 0 bases at V and 6 bases at J, with 12 bases between. The CDR3 runs to 14 residues. CDR1 is SGHRS, CDR2 YFSETQ, per germline. The CDR3 loop is CASSLVVTGDGYTF. As DNA, the CDR3 is TGCGCCAGCAGCTTGGTAGTGACAGGAGATGGCTACACCTTC.

This rearrangement joins TRBV19 to TRBJ1-1; D ambiguous. The CDR3 loop spans 13 amino acids. Between the trimmed V and J ends, which lost 6 bases and 1 base, there was a span of 9 bases. Germline CDR1 is LNHDA and CDR2 is SQIVND (reference sequence). Written as DNA, the CDR3 is TGTGCCAGTAGGTTTTCCGAGAACACTGAAGCTTTCTTT. Protein product: CASRFSENTEAFF.

The genes are TRBV18 and TRBJ2-7, with 9 bases fitting TRBD1. The germline V gene encodes CDR1 KGHSH and CDR2 LQKENI. The V gene end was trimmed by 0 bases and the J gene end by 4 bases; junction bases not matched to a gene: 4. CDR3 length equals 15 residues. For the CDR3, the DNA is TGTGCCAGCTCACCACCAGGGACAGGGAAATACGAGCAGTACTTC. Amino acids: CASSPPGTGKYEQYF.

This chain links TRBV27 with TRBJ2-2; D is possibly TRBD1 (6 bases). The CDR3 has 16 amino acids. V was clipped by 6 bases and J by 4 bases, with 18 bases between them. In germline, CDR1 is MNHEY, CDR2 SMNVEV (reference sequence). CDR3: CASRSTAGARTGELFF. DNA for the CDR3: TGTGCCAGCAGGTCCACAGCAGGGGCGCGCACCGGGGAGCTGTTTTTT.

The rearrangement joins TRBV5-6 to TRBJ1-2, with 10 bases matching TRBD1. The CDR3 length is 13 residues. Germline V gives CDR1 SGHDT, CDR2 YYEEEE. V shed 4 bases and J 4 bases; nucleotides not matched to a gene: 1. Here the CDR3 DNA reads TGTGCCAGCAGCCGGGACAGGGGCTATGGCTACACCTTC. Amino acid sequence: CASSRDRGYGYTF.

This rearrangement joins TRBV11-2 to TRBJ2-7; D is possibly TRBD1 (5 bases). Germline V lookup: CDR1 SGHAT, CDR2 FQNNGV. The CDR3 length is 15 residues. V was shortened by 4 bases and J by 1 base, with 14 bases between the two germline ends. For the CDR3, the DNA is TGTGCCAGCAGCTCAACCCTGACAGTTTCCTACGAGCAGTACTTC. Protein product: CASSSTLTVSYEQYF.

With respect to this clone: The identical CDR3 is also encoded by other nucleotide sequences in the sample. The J gene is TRBJ1-2, the V gene TRBV5-1; D is unclear. This CDR3 contains 12 residues. The V end lost 0 bases, the J end lost 4 bases, and 4 bases lay between the germline ends. Germline assignment: CDR1 SGHRS and CDR2 YFSETQ. CDR3 nucleotide sequence: TGCGCCAGCAGCTTGGACAGCTATGGCTACACCTTC. It specifies CASSLDSYGYTF.

The table lists this clone with a few counts. This chain uses TRBV6-6 with TRBJ1-2; D call uncertain. CDR1 and CDR2 (germline): MNHNY, SVGAGI (reference sequence). Trimming stripped 7 bases from V and 4 bases from J, with 7 bases between. The CDR3 is 11 residues long. As DNA, the CDR3 is TGTGCCAGCACCCAAGGCTATGGCTACACCTTC. Its protein product is CASTQGYGYTF.

V gene TRBV14 combines with J gene TRBJ2-7; D is unclear. Germline loops: CDR1 SGHDN, CDR2 FVKESK. The CDR3 runs to 14 residues. Trimming cost V 1 base and J 0 bases, with 7 bases left between them. This chain's CDR3 is CASSQGGSSYEQYF. The CDR3 DNA reads TGTGCCAGCAGCCAAGGGGGATCCTCCTACGAGCAGTACTTC.

This clone was seen a handful of times. The chain is built from TRBV24-1 and TRBJ2-1, with a weak D call TRBD2 (6 bases). Trimming left V 9 bases short and J 2 bases short, with 16 bases between. From germline, CDR1 is KGHDR and CDR2 SFDVKD. The length of the CDR3 is 15 residues. The CDR3 region has the DNA TGTGCCACCCACAACGGAGGGGCTCCCTACAATGAGCAGTTCTTC. Translating gives CATHNGGAPYNEQFF.

The chain has TRBV11-1 and TRBJ1-1; unclear D gene. Trimming removed 5 bases from V and 0 bases from J, with 13 bases in between. Looked up from germline, CDR1 is SGHAT and CDR2 is FQDESV (reference sequence). The CDR3 has 15 residues. The CDR3 loop reads CASSDVGFMNTEAFF. In nucleotides, the CDR3 is TGTGCCAGCAGCGACGTGGGGTTCATGAACACTGAAGCTTTCTTT. The complete variable domain, with remaining parts taken from reference TRBV11-1 and TRBJ1-1, reads EAEVAQSPRYKITEKSQAVAFWCDPISGHATLYWYRQILGQGPELLVQFQDESVVDDSQLPKDRFSAERLKGVDSTLKIQPAELGDSAMYLCASSDVGFMNTEAFFGQGTRLTVV.

V is TRBV6-4 and J is TRBJ1-1; D remains ambiguous. V was cut by 5 bases and J by 1 base, with 8 bases left in between. The CDR3 has 13 amino acids. Germline V lookup: CDR1 MRHNA, CDR2 SNTAGT. In nucleotides, the CDR3 is TGTGCCAGCAGTCTTCAGGAGAACACTGAAGCTTTCTTT. Translation gives CASSLQENTEAFF.

This clone came up many times. The CDR3 sequence: CASSGQTTGIISGNTIYF. The CDR3 nucleotides are TGTGCCAGCAGCGGACAGACAACGGGAATTATCTCTGGAAACACCATATATTTT. V gene TRBV2 combines with J gene TRBJ1-3, with a weak D call TRBD1 (6 bases). Germline CDR1 is SNHLY and CDR2 is FYNNEI. The CDR3 extends over 18 amino acids. V was clipped by 6 bases and J by 0 bases, with 21 bases between them. The whole variable domain, filled in from reference TRBV2 and TRBJ1-3, reads EPEVTQTPSHQVTQMGQEVILRCVPISNHLYFYWYRQILGQKVEFLVSFYNNEISEKSEIFDDQFSVERPDGSNFTLKIRSTKLEDSAMYFCASSGQTTGIISGNTIYFGEGSWLTVV.

The chain carries TRBV18 and TRBJ1-4; D perhaps matches TRBD1 (5 bases). V was shortened by 2 bases and J by 8 bases, with 12 bases between the two germline ends. This CDR3 contains 14 residues. Germline V lookup: CDR1 KGHSH, CDR2 LQKENI. Written as DNA, the CDR3 is TGTGCCAGCTCACCATCCGCAGGGCTCGAAAAACTGTTTTTT. This encodes CASSPSAGLEKLFF.

The rearrangement links TRBV6-5 to TRBJ1-1; the match to TRBD1 covers 8 bases. The CDR3 is 13 residues long. Germline-derived CDR1 and CDR2 are MNHEY and SVGAGI. V was pared by 6 bases and J by 11 bases, with 11 bases of the junction left unmatched. The CDR3 sequence is CASSGQGAWKAFF. The CDR3 DNA reads TGTGCCAGCAGCGGACAGGGTGCATGGAAGGCTTTCTTT.

The rearrangement joins TRBV5-1 to TRBJ1-4; no reliable D call. This CDR3 has 14 amino acids. Germline CDR1 is SGHRS and CDR2 is YFSETQ. The V gene lost 0 bases and the J gene lost 8 bases, with 11 bases spanning the gap. The CDR3 DNA sequence: TGCGCCAGCAGCTTGGGACTCGGTGGCGAAAAACTGTTTTTT. The encoded protein is CASSLGLGGEKLFF. Full variable domain (missing parts from reference TRBV5-1 and TRBJ1-4): KAGVTQTPRYLIKTRGQQVTLSCSPISGHRSVSWYQQTPGQGLQFLFEYFSETQRNKGNFPGRFSGRQFSNSRSEMNVSTLELGDSALYLCASSLGLGGEKLFFGSGTQLSVL.

Only one count was recorded for this clone. CDR3 amino acids: CASSSGGGEAYEQYF. CDR3 coding DNA: TGTGCCAGCAGCTCCGGGGGAGGGGAAGCGTACGAGCAGTACTTC. V gene TRBV5-4 combines with J gene TRBJ2-7; 7 nucleotides agree with TRBD2. This CDR3 region has 15 residues. CDR1 and CDR2 (germline): SGHNT, YYREEE (reference sequence). The V and J ends lost 3 bases and 4 bases, in that order; junction bases with no gene match: 10.

J is TRBJ2-3 and V is TRBV7-9; 8 positions agree with TRBD1. The CDR3 is 16 residues long. Trimming removed 6 bases from V and 6 bases from J; junction bases left unmatched: 14. Looked up from germline, CDR1 is SEHNR and CDR2 is FQNEAQ (reference sequence). The CDR3 bases are TGTGCCAGCAGAGCTGGACAGGGCCCTTACGGGGATACGCAGTATTTT. Its translation is CASRAGQGPYGDTQYF.

The sample holds one count of this clone. The V call is TRBV10-3, the J call TRBJ2-7, with 11 bases aligning to TRBD2. Germline V gene lookup returns CDR1 ENHRY and CDR2 SYGVKD. The J segment lost 5 bases and the V segment lost 10 bases, leaving 10 bases of the junction unmatched. The CDR3 spans 14 residues. The DNA of the CDR3 is TGTGCCACTCGTCCTAGCGGGGGGTTGCACGAGCAGTACTTC. This encodes CATRPSGGLHEQYF.